A single sample is the source of the 24 T cell receptor beta chains below, sequenced in a study of T-cell memory formation after mild COVID-19. TCRdb re-called the 5' RACE reads with MiXCR, one entry per CDR3 protein. The data contain over 450,000 distinct CDR3 sequences, 20% of them seen just once; the ten biggest clones take up roughly an eighth. Input material: PBMCs or a T cell subset sorted from them (not recorded which). The receptor set was obtained from an adult woman who had mild COVID-19 (a few samples of this study predate the infection). Cell type and time point are not known.

This clonotype is a singleton in its sample. Because the CDR3's place on the DNA is in doubt, the DNA is left out and the CDR3 is given as listed by TCRdb. CDR3 amino acids: CASRRMDFAGGSYEQYF. This chain uses TRBV12-2 with TRBJ2-7; the D call TRBD2 from the table was never checked on the DNA. TRBV12-2 is termed a pseudogene. The CDR3 sequence runs 17 residues, both termini included.

This clonotype was counted only a few times. The rearrangement uses TRBV18 and TRBJ1-1, with a possible D match to TRBD1 (5 bases). Germline V gives CDR1 KGHSH, CDR2 LQKENI. Trimming pared 2 bases from V and 1 base from J, leaving 14 bases between. The CDR3 spans 16 residues. The CDR3 loop is CASSPGTSWGNTEAFF. CDR3 sequence (DNA): TGTGCCAGCTCACCAGGGACCTCGTGGGGGAACACTGAAGCTTTCTTT.

The chain combines TRBV15 with TRBJ1-6, with 8 bases aligning to TRBD1. CDR3 length equals 15 residues. Germline V gene data show CDR1 as LNHNV and CDR2 as YYDKDF (reference sequence). J gave up 10 bases and V 5 bases, and 10 bases lay outside the gene matches. This chain's CDR3 is CATSVLQGDWSPLHF. The CDR3 coding sequence is TGTGCCACCAGCGTACTACAGGGGGATTGGTCACCCCTCCACTTT. Drawing the rest from reference TRBV15 and TRBJ1-6, the complete variable domain is DAMVIQNPRYQVTQFGKPVTLSCSQTLNHNVMYWYQQKSSQAPKLLFHYYDKDFNNEADTPDNFQSRRPNTSFCFLDIRSPGLGDTAMYLCATSVLQGDWSPLHFGNGTRLTVT.

This clonotype occurred a few times. This chain links TRBV12-3 or TRBV12-4 with TRBJ2-1; D is possibly TRBD1 (6 bases). V was cut by 6 bases and J by 0 bases, with 12 bases left in between. CDR3 length: 15 residues. The chain's CDR3 is CASSLRGFSYNEQFF. The CDR3 DNA follows: TGTGCCAGCAGCCTCAGGGGCTTCTCCTACAATGAGCAGTTCTTC.

The chain couples TRBV4-3 to TRBJ2-3; D ambiguous. Trimming cost V 2 bases and J 3 bases, with 6 bases left between them. CDR1 is LGHNA and CDR2 is YSLEER in the germline V gene. The CDR3 spans 13 residues. The CDR3 DNA follows: TGCGCCAGCAGCCAATTCGGGACAGATACGCAGTATTTT. Translating it yields CASSQFGTDTQYF.

V usage is TRBV7-9 and J usage is TRBJ2-7; D may be TRBD1 (5 bases). Looked up from germline, CDR1 is SEHNR and CDR2 is FQNEAQ (reference sequence). There are 12 residues in the CDR3. Trimming removed 5 bases at V and 5 bases at J, with 10 bases between. The CDR3: CASSEGANEQYF. For the CDR3, the DNA is TGTGCCAGCAGCGAAGGGGCCAACGAGCAGTACTTC. Using reference TRBV7-9 and TRBJ2-7 for the parts outside the CDR3, the full variable domain is DTGVSQNPRHKITKRGQNVTFRCDPISEHNRLYWYRQTLGQGPEFLTYFQNEAQLEKSRLLSDRFSAERPKGSFSTLEIQRTEQGDSAMYLCASSEGANEQYFGPGTRLTVT.

The gene calls are TRBV20-1 and TRBJ2-7; D possibly matches TRBD1 or TRBD2 (5 bases each). This CDR3 has 14 amino acids. V lost 3 bases and J lost 2, with 14 bases in between. The germline CDR1 and CDR2 sequences are DFQATT and SNEGSKA (reference sequence). CDR3 sequence: CSASPGRPTYEQYF. The CDR3 DNA sequence: TGCAGTGCTAGTCCGGGGCGGCCGACCTACGAGCAGTACTTC.

This chain connects TRBV19 to TRBJ2-1, with 7 positions matching TRBD2. Germline CDR1 is LNHDA and CDR2 is SQIVND (reference sequence). V shed 3 bases, J shed 0 bases, and the junction held 8 bases outside the gene matches. CDR3 length: 17 amino acids. As DNA, the CDR3 is TGTGCCAGTAGTATTTCTCCTAGCGGTTACTCCTACAATGAGCAGTTCTTC. This sequence encodes CASSISPSGYSYNEQFF.

This clonotype occurred a few times. V is TRBV18 and J is TRBJ2-5; D is unresolved. Trimming left V 3 bases short and J 4 bases short, with 12 bases between. The CDR3 runs 14 residues. Germline CDR1 is KGHSH and CDR2 is LQKENI. DNA for the CDR3: TGTGCCAGCTCACCTGGGGTCTTCGGAGAGACCCAGTACTTC. Protein product: CASSPGVFGETQYF.

The sample holds a few counts of this clonotype. V and J are TRBV7-2 and TRBJ2-1; 7 bases align to TRBD1. Germline CDR1 and CDR2: SGHTA and FQGNSA. J was trimmed by 3 bases and V by 8 bases; bases with no gene match: 7. The CDR3 consists of 14 residues. The CDR3, as DNA: TGTGCCAGCGGCCGGGGACAGAACTACAATGAGCAGTTCTTC. It encodes CASGRGQNYNEQFF.

This clonotype was picked up a small number of times. The rearrangement joins TRBV5-1 to TRBJ2-1; possibly TRBD1 or TRBD2 for D (5 bases each). This CDR3 is built from 15 residues. Germline V gives CDR1 SGHRS, CDR2 YFSETQ. Trimming left V 4 bases short and J 2 bases short, with 13 bases between. The CDR3 region is CASSTGDLPYNEQFF. The CDR3 DNA reads as TGCGCCAGCAGCACCGGGGACCTCCCCTACAATGAGCAGTTCTTC. Full variable domain (rest looked up from reference TRBV5-1 and TRBJ2-1): KAGVTQTPRYLIKTRGQQVTLSCSPISGHRSVSWYQQTPGQGLQFLFEYFSETQRNKGNFPGRFSGRQFSNSRSEMNVSTLELGDSALYLCASSTGDLPYNEQFFGPGTRLTVL.

In its sample, this clonotype was seen a few times. The chain joins TRBV4-3 to TRBJ2-7, with a tentative D call TRBD2 (5 bases). CDR3 size: 15 residues. CDR1 is LGHNA, CDR2 YSLEER, per germline. With 0 bases removed from V and 4 bases from J, the gap between germline ends came to 13 bases. The CDR3 DNA is TGCGCCAGCAGCCAAGATAGGTTAGCGTTTTACGAGCAGTACTTC. This codes for CASSQDRLAFYEQYF.

The chain recombines TRBV6-5 with TRBJ1-2, with D perhaps matching TRBD1 (5 bases). With 8 bases removed from V and 4 bases from J, the gap between germline ends came to 23 bases. The germline V gene has CDR1 MNHEY and CDR2 SVGAGI. This CDR3 is 16 amino acids long. The CDR3 nucleotides are TGTGCCAGCTTAGCGCTCAGTGGGACCGGGTTCTATGGCTACACCTTC. This codes for CASLALSGTGFYGYTF.

This clonotype appeared a few times. The rearrangement joins TRBV4-3 to TRBJ2-1, with a possible D match to TRBD2 (6 bases). CDR1 and CDR2 (germline): LGHNA, YSLEER. This CDR3 is 17 amino acids long. The ends were cut back, 5 bases at V and 2 bases at J, with 19 bases in the middle. The CDR3 DNA sequence: TGCGCCAGCAGCTCCGGACTAACCAAATCGACCTACAATGAGCAGTTCTTC. Protein product: CASSSGLTKSTYNEQFF.

The chain recombines TRBV4-2 with TRBJ2-3; D not resolved. V lost 0 bases, J lost 5 bases, and 15 bases lay in between. CDR1 is LGHNA, CDR2 YNFKEQ, per germline. The CDR3 consists of 16 residues. The CDR3 sequence is CASSQDPWLGGDTQYF. CDR3 coding DNA: TGTGCCAGCAGCCAAGATCCTTGGCTCGGCGGAGATACGCAGTATTTT.

The chain couples TRBV3-1 to TRBJ2-7; a weak D match, TRBD2 (7 bases). Trimming took 0 bases from V and 2 from J, leaving 11 bases between them. In germline, CDR1 is LGHDT, CDR2 YNNKEL (reference sequence). This CDR3 has 15 amino acids. The CDR3 DNA is TGTGCCAGCAGCCAAGAAGGGGGAGGGCCCTACGAGCAGTACTTC. Its protein product is CASSQEGGGPYEQYF.

V gene TRBV1 combines with J gene TRBJ2-6; the D call TRBD2 from the table was never checked on the DNA. TRBV1 is deemed a pseudogene. The CDR3 runs 18 residues. The CDR3: CTSSNGLAGGPGANVLTF. The CDR3 nucleotides are TGCACCAGCAGCAATGGACTAGCGGGAGGACCCGGGGCCAACGTCCTGACTTTC.

This clonotype was picked up a small number of times. The rearrangement joins TRBV5-1 to TRBJ1-1; 8 nucleotides line up with TRBD1. J lost 4 bases, V lost 0 bases, and 8 bases had no gene match. CDR1 is SGHRS and CDR2 is YFSETQ in the germline V gene. This CDR3 comprises 16 residues. The CDR3 DNA is TGCGCCAGCAGCTTGGACGGGACAGGAAGGGGCACTGAAGCTTTCTTT. It encodes CASSLDGTGRGTEAFF.

The rearrangement links TRBV9 to TRBJ1-3; TRBD1 might be the D (5 bases). The CDR3 length is 16 residues. Trimming shortened V by 3 bases and J by 3 bases, and 16 bases separated the two germline ends. CDR1 and CDR2 (germline): SGDLS, YYNGEE. The CDR3 sequence: CASSEEPQGGGNTIYF. For the CDR3, the DNA is TGTGCCAGCAGCGAAGAACCCCAGGGAGGTGGAAACACCATATATTTT.

This chain joins TRBV4-2 and TRBJ1-1; 7 nucleotides agree with TRBD1. CDR3 length: 16 residues. Germline loops: CDR1 LGHNA, CDR2 YNFKEQ. The J segment lost 8 bases and the V segment lost 3 bases, leaving 15 bases of the junction unmatched. CDR3 nucleotide sequence: TGTGCCAGCAGCCACTCCAAGGGCAGAGACAGGGACGAAGCTTTCTTT. Amino acid sequence: CASSHSKGRDRDEAFF.

This clonotype was detected only a few times. This chain's CDR3 is CASSLDRVGLNTEAFF. In DNA form, the CDR3 reads TGTGCCAGCAGCTTAGATCGAGTGGGACTAAACACTGAAGCTTTCTTT. The gene calls are TRBV11-2 and TRBJ1-1; possibly TRBD1 for D (5 bases). Trimming stripped 0 bases from V and 2 bases from J, with 13 bases between. The V gene's germline CDR1 is SGHAT and CDR2 FQNNGV. The CDR3 covers 16 residues.

This clonotype has just a few counts. The chain links TRBV7-6 to TRBJ2-1, with 7 bases aligning to TRBD1. Germline-derived CDR1 and CDR2 are SGHVS and FNYEAQ. This CDR3 has 14 residues. With V trimmed by 5 bases and J by 6 bases, 7 bases remained unmatched. The CDR3 protein is CASSPGQDSNEQFF. The CDR3 DNA is TGTGCCAGCAGCCCAGGACAGGACTCCAATGAGCAGTTCTTC.

The rearrangement uses TRBV4-3 and TRBJ2-2; D call uncertain. Germline CDR1 and CDR2: LGHNA and YSLEER. CDR3 size: 13 residues. With 2 bases removed from V and 6 bases from J, the gap between germline ends came to 7 bases. The CDR3 here is CASSQIGSGELFF. CDR3 coding DNA: TGCGCCAGCAGCCAAATTGGGTCCGGGGAGCTGTTTTTT.

This clonotype was observed a few times. The chain uses TRBV10-3 and TRBJ2-7; D might be TRBD2 (7 bases). V was cut by 0 bases and J by 9 bases, with 24 bases left in between. The CDR3 has 17 residues. The germline V gene encodes CDR1 ENHRY and CDR2 SYGVKD. The CDR3 spells CAISESIQRGANWGQYF. As DNA, the CDR3 is TGTGCCATCAGTGAGTCGATACAACGGGGGGCCAATTGGGGGCAGTACTTC.